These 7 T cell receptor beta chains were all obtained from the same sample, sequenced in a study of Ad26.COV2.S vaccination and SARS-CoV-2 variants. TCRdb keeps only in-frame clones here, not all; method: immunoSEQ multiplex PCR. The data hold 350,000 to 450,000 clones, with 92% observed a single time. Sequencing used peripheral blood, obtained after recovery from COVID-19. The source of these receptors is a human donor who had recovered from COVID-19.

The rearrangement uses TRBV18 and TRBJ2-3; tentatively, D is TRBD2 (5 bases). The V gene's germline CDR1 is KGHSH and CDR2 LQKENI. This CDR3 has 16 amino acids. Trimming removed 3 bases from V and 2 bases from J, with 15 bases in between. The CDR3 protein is CASSPQRTAITDTQYF. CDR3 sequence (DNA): TGTGCCAGCTCACCCCAGCGGACGGCTATCACAGATACGCAGTATTTT.

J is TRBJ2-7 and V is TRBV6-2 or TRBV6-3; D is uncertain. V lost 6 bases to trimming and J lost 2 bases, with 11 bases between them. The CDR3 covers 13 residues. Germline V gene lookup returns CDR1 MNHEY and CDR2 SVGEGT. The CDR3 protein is CASSQAQAYEQYF. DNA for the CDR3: TGTGCCAGCAGCCAGGCCCAGGCCTACGAGCAGTACTTC.

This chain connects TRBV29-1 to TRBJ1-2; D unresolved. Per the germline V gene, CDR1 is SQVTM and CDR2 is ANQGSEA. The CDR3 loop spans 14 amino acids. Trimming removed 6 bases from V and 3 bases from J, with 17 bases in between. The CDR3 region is CSVVNGGFDYGYTF. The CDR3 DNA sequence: TGCAGCGTAGTGAACGGAGGATTCGACTATGGCTACACCTTC. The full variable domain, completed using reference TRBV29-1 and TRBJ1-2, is SAVISQKPSRDICQRGTSLTIQCQVDSQVTMMFWYRQQPGQSLTLIATANQGSEATYESGFVIDKFPISRPNLTFSTLTVSNMSPEDSSIYLCSVVNGGFDYGYTFGSGTRLTVV.

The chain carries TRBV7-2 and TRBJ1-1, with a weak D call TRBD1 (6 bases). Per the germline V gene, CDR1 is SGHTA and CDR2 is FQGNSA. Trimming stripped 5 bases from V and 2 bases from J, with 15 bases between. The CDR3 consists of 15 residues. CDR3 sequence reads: CASSHSGAVNTEAFF. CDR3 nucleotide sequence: TGTGCCAGCAGCCATTCAGGGGCCGTAAACACTGAAGCTTTCTTT.

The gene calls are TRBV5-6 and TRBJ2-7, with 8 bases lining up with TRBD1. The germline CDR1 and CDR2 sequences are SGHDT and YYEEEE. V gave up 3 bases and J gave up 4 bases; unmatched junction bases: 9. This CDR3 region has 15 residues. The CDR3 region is CASSSQGQGGYEQYF. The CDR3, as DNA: TGTGCCAGCAGCTCGCAAGGACAGGGCGGGTACGAGCAGTACTTC.

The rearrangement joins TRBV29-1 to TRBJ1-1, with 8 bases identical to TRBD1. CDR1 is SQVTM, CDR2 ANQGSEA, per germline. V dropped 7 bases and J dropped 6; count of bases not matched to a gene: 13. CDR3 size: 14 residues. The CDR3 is CSGRGRGVWAEAFF. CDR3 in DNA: TGCAGCGGCAGGGGGCGCGGGGTGTGGGCTGAAGCTTTCTTT.

The CDR3 loop reads CASSQAGLSNTEAFF. CDR3 coding DNA: TGTGCCAGCAGCCAAGCAGGCCTGTCGAACACTGAAGCTTTCTTT. The chain carries TRBV7-9 and TRBJ1-1, with unresolved D. Germline CDR1 SEHNR, CDR2 FQNEAQ (reference sequence). V lost 5 bases, J lost 1 base, and 14 bases lay in between. This CDR3 is built from 15 residues.